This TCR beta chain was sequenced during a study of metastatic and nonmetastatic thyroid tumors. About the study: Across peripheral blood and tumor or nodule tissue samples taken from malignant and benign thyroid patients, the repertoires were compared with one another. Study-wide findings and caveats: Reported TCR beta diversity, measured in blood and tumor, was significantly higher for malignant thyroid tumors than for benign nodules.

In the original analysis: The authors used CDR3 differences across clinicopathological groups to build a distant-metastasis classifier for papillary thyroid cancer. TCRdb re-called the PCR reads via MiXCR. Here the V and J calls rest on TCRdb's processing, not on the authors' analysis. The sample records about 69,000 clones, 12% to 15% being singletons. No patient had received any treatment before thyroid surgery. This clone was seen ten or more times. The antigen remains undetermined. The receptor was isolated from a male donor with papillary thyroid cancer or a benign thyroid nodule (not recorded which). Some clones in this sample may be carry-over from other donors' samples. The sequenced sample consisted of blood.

Here the CDR3 reads CASTPGSYEQYF. Here the CDR3 DNA reads TGTGCCAGCACCCCCGGCTCCTACGAGCAGTACTTC. The chain combines TRBV12-3 or TRBV12-4 with TRBJ2-7; D uncertain. The CDR3 is made up of 12 amino acids. V dropped 7 bases and J dropped 0 bases, with 7 bases sitting between them.